The sequence of this TCR beta chain was determined in a study of T cells in Graves' hyperthyroidism and ophthalmopathy. The study, taken as a whole, reports: Most clonotypes expanded in thyroid above 0.001 were likewise present in blood. Patients with ophthalmopathy were separated from those with stable hyperthyroidism by a 13 V-J model.

This clonotype was detected only a few times. What it binds is unknown. Germline V gene sequence: CDR1 MNHEY, CDR2 SMNVEV (reference sequence). The CDR3 length is 15 residues. The V end was cut by 2 bases, the J end by 1 base, with 12 bases between. Amplified regions were TCR beta CDR3 sequences from RNA transcripts. The primer set for the first-round RT-PCR of the TCR CDR3 was HTBI. TCRdb re-called the multiplex PCR reads through MiXCR, storing one row per CDR3 protein. The table includes roughly 580,000 distinct CDR3 sequences, roughly 14% detected once. Reasons for excluding patients were uncontrolled infection, other autoimmune disease, pregnancy or lactation.

The sequence came from a woman under 40 with Graves' hyperthyroidism that later progressed to Graves' ophthalmopathy. Sequencing used blood. The rearrangement joins TRBV27 to TRBJ2-7; TRBD2 is a possible D gene (5 bases). CDR3 DNA: TGTGCCAGCAGTTTACCGAGGGAGTTATCCTACGAGCAGTACTTC. This encodes CASSLPRELSYEQYF.